These T cell receptor beta chains were read from a single sample in a study of T cells in Graves' hyperthyroidism and ophthalmopathy. TCRdb used MiXCR to reprocess the multiplex PCR reads, holding one entry per CDR3 protein. Of about 740,000 distinct CDR3 sequences in the sample, around 13% were seen once. The specimen was blood. The origin of the receptors is a woman under 30 with Graves' hyperthyroidism. Both conserved end residues are part of each CDR3. Each record gives: D gene, J gene, clone size, V gene, CDR3 protein, CDR3 DNA. D genes are given only for firm matches. Where a row states a size, it is once, few, many or the class of an expanded clone; other rows omit it.

D gene: -; J gene: TRBJ2-7; clone size: many; V gene: TRBV3-1; CDR3 protein: CASSLLVLHEQYF; CDR3 DNA: TGTGCCAGCAGCCTACTGGTCCTACACGAGCAGTACTTC
D gene: -; J gene: TRBJ2-1; clone size: few; V gene: TRBV25-1; CDR3 protein: CASSEGRDHWNEQFF; CDR3 DNA: TGTGCCAGCAGTGAGGGCAGGGATCATTGGAATGAGCAGTTCTTC
D gene: -; J gene: TRBJ2-5; clone size: few; V gene: TRBV6-2/TRBV6-3; CDR3 protein: CASTHSVVTQYF; CDR3 DNA: TGTGCCAGCACTCACTCTGTCGTAACCCAGTACTTC
D gene: -; J gene: TRBJ2-1; clone size: -; V gene: TRBV27; CDR3 protein: CASTPYWGSSYNEQFF; CDR3 DNA: TGTGCCAGCACCCCTTACTGGGGGAGCTCCTACAATGAGCAGTTCTTC
D gene: -; J gene: TRBJ2-5; clone size: many; V gene: TRBV7-3; CDR3 protein: CASSPWGQSVETQYF; CDR3 DNA: TGTGCCAGCAGCCCGTGGGGACAATCGGTAGAGACCCAGTACTTC
D gene: -; J gene: TRBJ2-3; clone size: few; V gene: TRBV10-3; CDR3 protein: CAISESIVYPTDTQYF; CDR3 DNA: TGTGCCATCAGTGAGTCGATCGTCTACCCCACAGATACGCAGTATTTT
D gene: TRBD1; J gene: TRBJ1-1; clone size: -; V gene: TRBV7-2; CDR3 protein: CASSLGQAYTEAFF; CDR3 DNA: TGTGCCAGCAGCTTGGGACAGGCTTACACTGAAGCTTTCTTT
D gene: TRBD1; J gene: TRBJ2-3; clone size: many; V gene: TRBV6-2/TRBV6-3; CDR3 protein: CATQLPLRQGSTDTQYF; CDR3 DNA: TGTGCCACCCAGTTACCCCTAAGACAGGGATCCACAGATACGCAGTATTTT
D gene: TRBD1; J gene: TRBJ2-7; clone size: many; V gene: TRBV15; CDR3 protein: CATSREIGTGTDEQYF; CDR3 DNA: TGTGCCACCAGCAGAGAGATCGGGACAGGGACCGACGAGCAGTACTTC
D gene: -; J gene: TRBJ2-3; clone size: -; V gene: TRBV5-6; CDR3 protein: CASSLYERVSTDTQYF; CDR3 DNA: TGTGCCAGCAGCTTGTACGAGCGGGTGTCGACAGATACGCAGTATTTT
D gene: TRBD1; J gene: TRBJ1-2; clone size: -; V gene: TRBV25-1; CDR3 protein: CASSEYGTGKVAYGYTF; CDR3 DNA: TGTGCCAGCAGTGAATACGGGACAGGGAAAGTAGCCTATGGCTACACCTTC
D gene: -; J gene: TRBJ2-2; clone size: many; V gene: TRBV6-1; CDR3 protein: CASSPLPGSTGELFF; CDR3 DNA: TGTGCCAGCAGCCCCCTCCCGGGAAGCACCGGGGAGCTGTTTTTT
D gene: -; J gene: TRBJ1-6; clone size: -; V gene: TRBV4-1; CDR3 protein: CASSHLAPDNSPLHF; CDR3 DNA: TGCGCCAGCAGCCACTTGGCCCCGGATAATTCACCCCTCCACTTT
D gene: -; J gene: TRBJ1-5; clone size: -; V gene: TRBV18; CDR3 protein: CASSSTNRNAESNQPQHF; CDR3 DNA: TGTGCCAGCTCATCAACAAACCGGAACGCAGAGTCGAATCAGCCCCAGCATTTT
D gene: TRBD2; J gene: TRBJ2-3; clone size: many; V gene: TRBV18; CDR3 protein: CASSPSFGGTDTQYF; CDR3 DNA: TGTGCCAGCTCACCGTCATTCGGGGGGACAGATACGCAGTATTTT
D gene: -; J gene: TRBJ1-1; clone size: many; V gene: TRBV18; CDR3 protein: CASSPPTGWEAFF; CDR3 DNA: TGTGCCAGCTCACCACCGACAGGATGGGAAGCTTTCTTT
D gene: -; J gene: TRBJ1-1; clone size: many; V gene: TRBV2; CDR3 protein: CASSQMGRGGTEAFF; CDR3 DNA: TGTGCCAGCAGTCAAATGGGCAGGGGTGGGACTGAAGCTTTCTTT
D gene: -; J gene: TRBJ2-3; clone size: few; V gene: TRBV20-1; CDR3 protein: CSASGLTDTQYF; CDR3 DNA: TGCAGTGCTAGCGGGCTCACAGATACGCAGTATTTT
D gene: TRBD1; J gene: TRBJ2-7; clone size: many; V gene: TRBV18; CDR3 protein: CASSPDRVTYEQYF; CDR3 DNA: TGTGCCAGCTCACCGGACAGGGTCACCTACGAGCAGTACTTC
D gene: TRBD1; J gene: TRBJ2-7; clone size: many; V gene: TRBV11-2; CDR3 protein: CASSAHPGTGGYEQYF; CDR3 DNA: TGTGCCAGCAGCGCCCACCCCGGGACAGGGGGCTACGAGCAGTACTTC
D gene: TRBD1; J gene: TRBJ1-6; clone size: -; V gene: TRBV18; CDR3 protein: CASSPRQGDAYSPLHF; CDR3 DNA: TGTGCCAGCTCACCGAGACAGGGGGATGCGTATTCACCCCTCCACTTT
D gene: TRBD2; J gene: TRBJ2-1; clone size: once; V gene: TRBV19; CDR3 protein: CASTQSSSGRRNEQLF; CDR3 DNA: TGTGCCAGTACCCAATCGTCTAGCGGGAGGAGAAATGAGCAGCTCTTC
D gene: TRBD1; J gene: TRBJ2-1; clone size: many; V gene: TRBV3-1; CDR3 protein: CASSKRTGKTYNEQFF; CDR3 DNA: TGTGCCAGCAGCAAACGGACAGGGAAAACCTACAATGAGCAGTTCTTC
D gene: TRBD1; J gene: TRBJ1-3; clone size: -; V gene: TRBV6-1; CDR3 protein: CASTPDRGFGNTIYF; CDR3 DNA: TGTGCCAGCACCCCGGACAGGGGGTTTGGAAACACCATATATTTT
D gene: -; J gene: TRBJ1-2; clone size: many; V gene: TRBV7-2; CDR3 protein: CASSLEWWNYGYTF; CDR3 DNA: TGTGCCAGCAGCTTAGAATGGTGGAACTATGGCTACACCTTC
D gene: -; J gene: TRBJ1-4; clone size: -; V gene: TRBV4-2; CDR3 protein: CASSQDLRGSEKLFF; CDR3 DNA: TGTGCCAGCAGCCAAGATTTACGGGGTAGTGAAAAACTGTTTTTT
D gene: TRBD1; J gene: TRBJ1-5; clone size: many; V gene: TRBV15; CDR3 protein: CATSRDWDPTGFTHSNQPQHF; CDR3 DNA: TGTGCCACCAGCAGAGATTGGGACCCGACAGGGTTCACTCATAGCAATCAGCCCCAGCATTTT
D gene: TRBD1; J gene: TRBJ2-1; clone size: many; V gene: TRBV29-1; CDR3 protein: CSVGTGASGTYNEQFF; CDR3 DNA: TGCAGCGTCGGGACAGGGGCGAGCGGAACCTACAATGAGCAGTTCTTC
D gene: TRBD2; J gene: TRBJ2-7; clone size: many; V gene: TRBV11-2; CDR3 protein: CASSLAWGQPGLADSYEQYF; CDR3 DNA: TGTGCCAGCAGCTTAGCATGGGGACAGCCGGGACTAGCGGACTCCTACGAGCAGTACTTC
D gene: -; J gene: TRBJ2-7; clone size: many; V gene: TRBV13; CDR3 protein: CASSLGKGADEQYF; CDR3 DNA: TGTGCCAGCAGCTTAGGGAAAGGGGCCGACGAGCAGTACTTC
D gene: TRBD2; J gene: TRBJ2-7; clone size: few; V gene: TRBV4-3; CDR3 protein: CASSQDIAGAYEQYF; CDR3 DNA: TGCGCCAGCAGCCAAGATATAGCGGGGGCCTACGAGCAGTACTTC
D gene: -; J gene: TRBJ1-1; clone size: many; V gene: TRBV6-1; CDR3 protein: CASSESWAGTEAFF; CDR3 DNA: TGTGCCAGCAGTGAAAGTTGGGCTGGGACTGAAGCTTTCTTT
D gene: -; J gene: TRBJ1-4; clone size: -; V gene: TRBV20-1; CDR3 protein: CSAREGQGPRSNEKLFF; CDR3 DNA: TGCAGTGCTAGAGAGGGTCAGGGGCCGCGGTCTAATGAAAAACTGTTTTTT
D gene: -; J gene: TRBJ2-2; clone size: -; V gene: TRBV13; CDR3 protein: CASSSITDYPQGNTGELFF; CDR3 DNA: TGTGCCAGCAGCAGCATAACGGACTACCCTCAGGGGAACACCGGGGAGCTGTTTTTT
D gene: TRBD2; J gene: TRBJ2-2; clone size: many; V gene: TRBV6-1; CDR3 protein: CASSRDYFDTGELFF; CDR3 DNA: TGTGCCAGCAGCCGGGACTACTTCGACACCGGGGAGCTGTTTTTT
D gene: TRBD1; J gene: TRBJ1-2; clone size: many; V gene: TRBV3-1; CDR3 protein: CASSRDRGYYGYTF; CDR3 DNA: TGTGCCAGCAGCCGGGACAGGGGCTACTATGGCTACACCTTC
D gene: -; J gene: TRBJ2-1; clone size: many; V gene: TRBV7-6; CDR3 protein: CASSLIGGGLDEQFF; CDR3 DNA: TGTGCCAGCAGCTTAATAGGGGGAGGGCTAGATGAGCAGTTCTTC
D gene: TRBD2; J gene: TRBJ2-7; clone size: many; V gene: TRBV6-1; CDR3 protein: CASSTQPSGASIEQYF; CDR3 DNA: TGTGCCAGCAGTACCCAGCCCAGCGGGGCTTCTATCGAGCAGTACTTC
D gene: -; J gene: TRBJ1-1; clone size: -; V gene: TRBV7-2; CDR3 protein: CASSTPLQGRNTEAFF; CDR3 DNA: TGTGCCAGCAGCACCCCTCTACAGGGACGGAACACTGAAGCTTTCTTT
D gene: -; J gene: TRBJ2-3; clone size: -; V gene: TRBV4-1; CDR3 protein: CASRRNPYTDTQYF; CDR3 DNA: TGCGCCAGCAGACGGAACCCTTACACAGATACGCAGTATTTT
D gene: TRBD2; J gene: TRBJ2-3; clone size: -; V gene: TRBV4-3; CDR3 protein: CASSQDAGGSIDTQYF; CDR3 DNA: TGCGCCAGCAGCCAAGATGCGGGGGGCTCTATTGATACGCAGTATTTT
D gene: -; J gene: TRBJ2-1; clone size: -; V gene: TRBV20-1; CDR3 protein: CSARALGDNEQFF; CDR3 DNA: TGCAGTGCTAGAGCTCTAGGCGACAATGAGCAGTTCTTC
D gene: -; J gene: TRBJ1-1; clone size: few; V gene: TRBV29-1; CDR3 protein: CSALDRFQAFF; CDR3 DNA: TGCAGCGCCCTGGATCGGTTCCAAGCTTTCTTT
D gene: TRBD2; J gene: TRBJ2-1; clone size: few; V gene: TRBV7-9; CDR3 protein: CASSSLAGDEQFF; CDR3 DNA: TGTGCCAGCAGCTCATTAGCGGGTGATGAGCAGTTCTTC